A single sample is the source of the 2 T cell receptor beta chains below, sequenced in a study of blood T cell repertoires in COVID-19. Profiling relied on immunoSEQ multiplex PCR, and the TCRdb table lists in-frame clones only, not all of them. The table shows about 430,000 clones, with approximately 91% occurring only once. Sequenced: PBMCs or T cells enriched from blood (not recorded which). Receptors originate from a woman younger than 30 who had been exposed to COVID-19.

The chain uses TRBV3-1 (or the pseudogene TRBV3-2) and TRBJ2-7; 7 nucleotides match TRBD2. Per germline, CDR1 LGHDT and CDR2 YNNKEL (reference sequence). This CDR3 is 12 amino acids long. J was trimmed by 4 bases and V by 6 bases; bases with no gene match: 3. CDR3 bases: TGTGCCAGCAGTTGGGGGGGGTACGAGCAGTACTTC. It encodes CASSWGGYEQYF.

This sequence joins TRBV10-2 and TRBJ1-5, with TRBD1 matching 9 bases. The CDR3 runs to 14 residues. After removal of 2 bases from V and 11 bases from J, the junction contained 7 bases not matched to a gene. Germline CDR1 reads WSHSY; CDR2 reads SAAADI. The CDR3 DNA is TGCGCCAGCAGTGAGACAGGGGGCGACGTGACCCAGCATTTT. This encodes CASSETGGDVTQHF.